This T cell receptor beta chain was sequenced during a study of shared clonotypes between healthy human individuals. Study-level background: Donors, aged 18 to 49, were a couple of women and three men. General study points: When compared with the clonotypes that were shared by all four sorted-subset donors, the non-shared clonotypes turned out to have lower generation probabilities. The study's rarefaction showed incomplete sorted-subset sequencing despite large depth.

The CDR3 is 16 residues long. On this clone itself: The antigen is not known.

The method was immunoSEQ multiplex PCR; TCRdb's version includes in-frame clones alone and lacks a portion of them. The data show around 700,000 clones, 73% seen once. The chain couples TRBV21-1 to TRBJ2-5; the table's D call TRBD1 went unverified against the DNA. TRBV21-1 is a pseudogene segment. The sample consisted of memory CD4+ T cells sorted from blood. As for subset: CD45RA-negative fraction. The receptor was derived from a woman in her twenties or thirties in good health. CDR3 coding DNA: TGTGCCAGCAGCAAAAGTGTAGACAGAAGCCAAGAGACCCAGTACTTC. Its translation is CASSKSVDRSQETQYF.